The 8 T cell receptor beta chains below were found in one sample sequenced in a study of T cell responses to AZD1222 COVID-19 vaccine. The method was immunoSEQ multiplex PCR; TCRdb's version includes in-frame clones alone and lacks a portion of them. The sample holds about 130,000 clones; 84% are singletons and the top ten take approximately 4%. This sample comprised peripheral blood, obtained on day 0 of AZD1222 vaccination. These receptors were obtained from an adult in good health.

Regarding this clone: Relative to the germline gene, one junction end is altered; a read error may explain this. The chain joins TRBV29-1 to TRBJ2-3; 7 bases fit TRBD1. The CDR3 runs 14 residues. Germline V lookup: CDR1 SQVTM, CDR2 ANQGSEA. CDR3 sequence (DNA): TGCAGCGTTAAAGACAGGGCTAGCACAGATACGCAGTATTTT. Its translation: CSVKDRASTDTQYF.

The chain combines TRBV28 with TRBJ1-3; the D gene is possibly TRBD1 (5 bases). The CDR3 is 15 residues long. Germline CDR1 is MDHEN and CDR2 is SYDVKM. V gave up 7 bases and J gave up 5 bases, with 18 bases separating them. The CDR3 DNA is TGTGCCAGCACTCTTTCCGGGACGGGAAGAAACACCATATATTTT. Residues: CASTLSGTGRNTIYF.

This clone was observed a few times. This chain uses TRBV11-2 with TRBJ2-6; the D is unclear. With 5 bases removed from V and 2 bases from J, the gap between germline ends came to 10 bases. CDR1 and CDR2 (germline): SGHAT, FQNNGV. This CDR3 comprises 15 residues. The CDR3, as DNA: TGTGCCAGCAGCCCCTACGTCGCTGGGGCCAACGTCCTGACTTTC. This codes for CASSPYVAGANVLTF.

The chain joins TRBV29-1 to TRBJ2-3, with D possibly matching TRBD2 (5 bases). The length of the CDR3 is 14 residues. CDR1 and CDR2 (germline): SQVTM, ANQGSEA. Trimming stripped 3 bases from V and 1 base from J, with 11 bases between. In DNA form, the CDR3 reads TGCAGCGTTGACAACACGGAGGGCACAGATACGCAGTATTTT. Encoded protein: CSVDNTEGTDTQYF.

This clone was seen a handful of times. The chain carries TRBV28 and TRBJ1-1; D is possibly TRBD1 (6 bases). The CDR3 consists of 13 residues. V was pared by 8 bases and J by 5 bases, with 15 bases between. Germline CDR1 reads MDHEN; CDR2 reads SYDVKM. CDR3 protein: CASGPQGRTEAFF. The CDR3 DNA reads TGTGCCAGCGGACCACAGGGAAGGACTGAAGCTTTCTTT.

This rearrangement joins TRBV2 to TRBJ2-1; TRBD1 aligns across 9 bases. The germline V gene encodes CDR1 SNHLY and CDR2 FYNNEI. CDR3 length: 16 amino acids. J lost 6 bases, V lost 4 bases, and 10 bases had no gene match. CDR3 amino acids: CASSGGTGSLSNEQFF. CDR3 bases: TGTGCCAGCAGTGGGGGGACAGGGTCACTTTCCAATGAGCAGTTCTTC.

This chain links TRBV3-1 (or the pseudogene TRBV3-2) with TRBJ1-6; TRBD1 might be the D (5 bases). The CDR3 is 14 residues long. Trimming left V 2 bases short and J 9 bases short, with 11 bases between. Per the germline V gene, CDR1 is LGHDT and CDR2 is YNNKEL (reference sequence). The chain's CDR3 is CASSQRRDRSPLHF. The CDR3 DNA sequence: TGTGCCAGCAGCCAACGCAGGGACCGTTCACCCCTCCACTTT.

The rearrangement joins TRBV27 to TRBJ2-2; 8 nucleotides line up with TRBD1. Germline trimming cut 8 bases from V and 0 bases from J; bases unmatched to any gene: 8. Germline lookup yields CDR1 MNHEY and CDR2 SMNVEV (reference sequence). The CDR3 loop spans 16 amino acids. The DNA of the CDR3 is TGTGCCAGCCTCCCCGGGACAGGCCCGAACACCGGGGAGCTGTTTTTT. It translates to CASLPGTGPNTGELFF.